The next 24 T cell receptor beta chains were all read from a single sample in a study of T cell responses to AZD1222 COVID-19 vaccine. Data came from immunoSEQ multiplex PCR; TCRdb stores just in-frame clones and leaves some out. This sample has over 50,000 clones, with roughly nine tenths found just once. The sample here was peripheral blood, taken 28 days after the second AZD1222 dose. The source of these receptors is an adult who received the AZD1222 COVID-19 vaccine.

The chain combines TRBV11-3 with TRBJ2-7; D may be TRBD1 or TRBD2 (5 bases each). This CDR3 region has 14 residues. Between the trimmed V and J ends, which lost 6 bases and 3 bases, there was a span of 15 bases. The germline gives CDR1 SGHNT, CDR2 YENEEA. The CDR3 DNA sequence: TGTGCCAGCAGAAACCGGGACGGTTTCTACGAGCAGTACTTC. Translated, it gives CASRNRDGFYEQYF.

The chain carries TRBV7-6 and TRBJ1-1; 7 nucleotides match TRBD1. The CDR3 is 16 residues long. After removal of 0 bases from V and 1 base from J, the junction contained 5 bases not matched to a gene. CDR1 SGHVS and CDR2 FNYEAQ come from the germline V gene. The CDR3 is CASSLANRGGNTEAFF. The CDR3, as DNA: TGTGCCAGCAGCTTAGCGAACAGGGGCGGGAACACTGAAGCTTTCTTT.

DNA of the CDR3: TGTGCCAGCAGTGAACAAAGGGAATCAACTGAAGCTTTCTTT. Residues: CASSEQRESTEAFF. The V and J genes are TRBV6-1 and TRBJ1-1; D gene ambiguous. Germline CDR1 reads MNHNS; CDR2 reads SASEGT. V shed 2 bases and J shed 5 bases, with 12 bases lying between them. This CDR3 contains 14 residues.

The rearrangement uses TRBV25-1 and TRBJ1-1; no reliable D call. This CDR3 spans 14 amino acids. The germline CDR1 and CDR2 sequences are MGHDK and SYGVNS. Trimming removed 3 bases at V and 4 bases at J, with 12 bases between. DNA for the CDR3: TGTGCCAGCAGTGATAGCCGCCGTGCCACTGAAGCTTTCTTT. This translates into CASSDSRRATEAFF. Filled out from reference TRBV25-1 and TRBJ1-1, the complete variable domain reads EADIYQTPRYLVIGTGKKITLECSQTMGHDKMYWYQQDPGMELHLIHYSYGVNSTEKGDLSSESTVSRIRTEHFPLTLESARPSHTSQYLCASSDSRRATEAFFGQGTRLTVV.

The chain combines TRBV5-5 with TRBJ2-7; D is unresolved. The CDR3 is made up of 15 amino acids. V dropped 2 bases and J dropped 0 bases, with 12 bases sitting between them. The germline gives CDR1 SGHKS, CDR2 YYEKEE (reference sequence). The CDR3 sequence: CASSFLDTISYEQYF. DNA of the CDR3: TGTGCCAGCAGCTTTCTAGACACCATCTCCTACGAGCAGTACTTC. Together with reference TRBV5-5 and TRBJ2-7, the CDR3 gives the full variable domain: DAGVTQSPTHLIKTRGQQVTLRCSPISGHKSVSWYQQVLGQGPQFIFQYYEKEERGRGNFPDRFSARQFPNYSSELNVNALLLGDSALYLCASSFLDTISYEQYFGPGTRLTVT.

The V gene is TRBV9, the J gene TRBJ1-2; tentative D call: TRBD1 (5 bases). Germline lookup yields CDR1 SGDLS and CDR2 YYNGEE. This CDR3 region has 15 residues. Trimming took off 4 bases at V and 3 bases at J, with 16 bases between the two ends. The CDR3 reads CASSPGRERDYGYTF. The CDR3 DNA follows: TGTGCCAGCAGCCCAGGGAGGGAACGCGACTATGGCTACACCTTC. Supplemented by reference TRBV9 and TRBJ1-2, the full variable domain reads DSGVTQTPKHLITATGQRVTLRCSPRSGDLSVYWYQQSLDQGLQFLIQYYNGEERAKGNILERFSAQQFPDLHSELNLSSLELGDSALYFCASSPGRERDYGYTFGSGTRLTVV.

The chain carries TRBV19 and TRBJ2-2, with 9 nucleotides matching TRBD2. V was pared by 3 bases and J by 5 bases, with 4 bases of the junction left unmatched. Germline assignment: CDR1 LNHDA and CDR2 SQIVND (reference sequence). This CDR3 is 15 amino acids long. CDR3 nucleotide sequence: TGTGCCAGTAGTATCAGAGCGGGAGGAACCGGGGAGCTGTTTTTT. Protein: CASSIRAGGTGELFF.

V gene TRBV2 combines with J gene TRBJ2-5; 8 nucleotides match TRBD2. J lost 1 base, V lost 7 bases, and 11 bases had no gene match. Looked up from germline, CDR1 is SNHLY and CDR2 is FYNNEI. This CDR3 is 16 amino acids long. The CDR3 region is CASTLGLAGTQETQYF. CDR3 nucleotides: TGTGCCAGCACCCTCGGATTAGCGGGGACCCAAGAGACCCAGTACTTC.

The chain combines TRBV30 with TRBJ1-6; 8 positions agree with TRBD1. Germline CDR1 reads GTSNPN; CDR2 reads SVGIG (reference sequence). V lost 1 base, J lost 5 bases, and 1 base stayed unmatched. The CDR3 extends over 14 amino acids. The CDR3 spells CAWSGGQDNSPLHF. The CDR3 coding sequence is TGTGCCTGGAGTGGGGGACAGGATAATTCACCCCTCCACTTT.

V is TRBV28 and J is TRBJ1-2, with D possibly matching TRBD1 (5 bases). The germline gives CDR1 MDHEN, CDR2 SYDVKM. CDR3 length equals 15 residues. Trimming removed 3 bases at V and 1 base at J, with 12 bases between. As DNA, the CDR3 is TGTGCCAGCAGTTTCATGGGGGAGGGTAACTATGGCTACACCTTC. Protein product: CASSFMGEGNYGYTF.

The chain employs TRBV10-2 and TRBJ2-7, with D hard to call. CDR3 length: 11 amino acids. V was cut by 2 bases and J by 3 bases, with 2 bases left in between. From germline, CDR1 is WSHSY and CDR2 SAAADI. CDR3 nucleotides: TGCGCCAGCAGTGAGGGCTACGAGCAGTACTTC. Amino acids: CASSEGYEQYF.

V and J are TRBV4-3 and TRBJ2-7; D might be TRBD1 (6 bases). V dropped 3 bases and J dropped 3 bases, with 24 bases sitting between them. The CDR3 runs 18 residues. Germline-derived CDR1 and CDR2 are LGHNA and YSLEER. CDR3 bases: TGCGCCAGCAGCCAGAATGGGGGCGGTTGGGGAGAGGGCTACGAGCAGTACTTC. Its translation: CASSQNGGGWGEGYEQYF.

The CDR3 nucleotides read TGTGCCAGCTCACCAGCCGGCTCTGGAAACACCATATATTTT. Its protein is CASSPAGSGNTIYF. The chain combines TRBV18 with TRBJ1-3, with D unresolved. This CDR3 region has 14 residues. The germline gives CDR1 KGHSH, CDR2 LQKENI. The germline V and J ends were trimmed by 2 bases and 0 bases, with 5 bases remaining between them.

CDR3 nucleotides: TGCAGCGTTGAAGTTGGCGCGGGCGAGCAGTACTTC. Its translation: CSVEVGAGEQYF. The chain uses TRBV29-1 and TRBJ2-7; D might be TRBD2 (5 bases). This CDR3 is built from 12 residues. The V gene's germline CDR1 is SQVTM and CDR2 ANQGSEA. V gave up 1 base and J gave up 6 bases, with 10 bases separating them.

The chain couples TRBV2 to TRBJ1-2, with D perhaps matching TRBD1 (5 bases). Per germline, CDR1 SNHLY and CDR2 FYNNEI. This CDR3 is built from 16 residues. Trimming removed 6 bases at V and 6 bases at J, with 23 bases between. As DNA, the CDR3 is TGTGCCAGCAGGAAGGACCTTGGGGCCCTGAGGGATGGCTACACCTTC. The encoded protein is CASRKDLGALRDGYTF.

The chain joins TRBV19 to TRBJ1-6; the match to TRBD1 covers 9 bases. Germline V CDR1 and CDR2: LNHDA, SQIVND (reference sequence). V shed 10 bases and J 5 bases; nucleotides not matched to a gene: 9. The CDR3 runs to 15 residues. The CDR3 region is CATRTQGANNSPLHF. Written as DNA, the CDR3 is TGTGCCACCCGAACACAGGGGGCGAATAATTCACCCCTCCACTTT.

This rearrangement joins TRBV2 to TRBJ2-4; D is unresolved. Trimming left V 6 bases short and J 0 bases short, with 9 bases between. Germline assignment: CDR1 SNHLY and CDR2 FYNNEI. CDR3 length equals 14 residues. The CDR3 bases are TGTGCCAGCAGGGCGAGCCTAGCCAAAAACATTCAGTACTTC. Translated: CASRASLAKNIQYF.

This chain links TRBV7-9 with TRBJ1-1, with unresolved D. The germline V and J ends were trimmed by 1 base and 7 bases, with 4 bases remaining between them. The CDR3 runs to 11 residues. Germline V CDR1 and CDR2: SEHNR, FQNEAQ (reference sequence). CDR3 DNA: TGTGCCAGCAGCTTAGGGGGTGAAGCTTTCTTT. It specifies CASSLGGEAFF. Full variable domain (missing parts from reference TRBV7-9 and TRBJ1-1): DTGVSQNPRHKITKRGQNVTFRCDPISEHNRLYWYRQTLGQGPEFLTYFQNEAQLEKSRLLSDRFSAERPKGSFSTLEIQRTEQGDSAMYLCASSLGGEAFFGQGTRLTVV.

The chain employs TRBV4-1 and TRBJ1-5; D remains unclear. V shed 4 bases and J shed 1 base, with 11 bases lying between them. The V gene's germline CDR1 is MGHRA and CDR2 YSYEKL. The CDR3 length is 15 residues. The CDR3 DNA follows: TGCGCCAGCAGCCCTCTTAGGGTAAGCAATCAGCCCCAGCATTTT. Translated: CASSPLRVSNQPQHF.

This clone was observed once. The chain has TRBV7-2 and TRBJ2-2; D is unclear. Trimming cost V 2 bases and J 5 bases, with 12 bases left between them. The CDR3 length is 15 residues. Germline V gives CDR1 SGHTA, CDR2 FQGNSA. CDR3 bases: TGTGCCAGCAGCTTAAGAGTAGCTGGAACCGGGGAGCTGTTTTTT. Translated: CASSLRVAGTGELFF.

The chain carries TRBV27 and TRBJ1-5; 9 bases match TRBD1. Per germline, CDR1 MNHEY and CDR2 SMNVEV (reference sequence). V shed 6 bases, J shed 5 bases, and the junction held 8 bases outside the gene matches. CDR3 size: 15 residues. CDR3 sequence reads: CASSPGTGLDQPQHF. The CDR3 DNA reads TGTGCCAGCAGCCCCGGGACAGGGCTGGATCAGCCCCAGCATTTT.

This sequence joins TRBV6-5 and TRBJ1-1, with D tentatively TRBD1 (5 bases). CDR1 and CDR2 from the germline V gene are MNHEY and SVGAGI. The CDR3 length is 13 residues. Between the trimmed V and J ends, which lost 6 bases and 1 base, there was a span of 9 bases. This chain's CDR3 is CASRDTWNTEAFF. Here the CDR3 DNA reads TGTGCCAGCAGGGACACCTGGAACACTGAAGCTTTCTTT.

The rearrangement uses TRBV6-5 and TRBJ1-2; 11 nucleotides match TRBD1. Germline V gene sequence: CDR1 MNHEY, CDR2 SVGAGI. V shed 6 bases and J 6 bases; nucleotides not matched to a gene: 6. The CDR3 runs 14 residues. This CDR3 reads CASRPGQGEDGYTF. DNA for the CDR3: TGTGCCAGCAGACCGGGACAGGGGGAGGATGGCTACACCTTC.

The chain recombines TRBV12-5 with TRBJ2-3, with a tentative D call TRBD2 (5 bases). CDR1 is LGHNT and CDR2 is FRNRAP in the germline V gene. V lost 2 bases and J lost 11, with 17 bases in between. The length of the CDR3 is 14 residues. In DNA, the CDR3 is TGTGCTAGTGGTTTGTCTCTAGCCCTCGAGGGGCAGTATTTT. Amino acid sequence: CASGLSLALEGQYF.